This T cell receptor (beta chain) was sequenced for a study of shared clonotypes between healthy human individuals. Naive CD8 isolation took CD45RO-negative cells positively selected for CCR7 and excluded terminally differentiated effector memory CD45RA+ cells. There were no recent acute infections or vaccinations among the donors, who were healthy HIV-negative adults. About this clone: Its cognate antigen is unknown.

Evenly divided among several immunoSEQ plates was the genomic DNA of each subset. The sorted-subset replicate PCRs were given around 200 ng DNA, which is 31,000 or so T cell genomes. Using immunoSEQ multiplex PCR, the repertoire was profiled, and TCRdb retains in-frame clones only, with some absent. The sample has about 2,100,000 clones, 93% seen once. Study-wide points: Generation probability values for non-shared clonotypes were lower than those for clonotypes shared by all four donors.

Germline loops: CDR1 MDHEN, CDR2 SYDVKM. V shed 5 bases, J shed 6 bases, and the junction held 14 bases outside the gene matches. The CDR3 has 17 amino acids. The sample comprised naive CD8+ T cells from PBMCs. This TCR was sampled from a man younger than 35 in good health. Some clones in this sample may be carry-over from other donors' samples. This chain uses TRBV28 with TRBJ2-5; the match to TRBD2 covers 11 bases. The CDR3 protein is CASSTGTSGSRRQTQYF. The CDR3 DNA follows: TGTGCCAGCAGTACCGGGACTAGCGGATCCCGGAGGCAGACCCAGTACTTC.